This T cell receptor (beta chain) stems from a study of blood T cells in healthy people across ages. The study, taken as a whole, reports: The study found more naive CD4+ cells and higher diversity in long-lived than aged donors. Across the age range, TCR beta diversity per million T cells fell in a roughly linear way.

It was with a sample-barcoded 5' primer and a J-beta primer mix that a second PCR of roughly 7 to 12 cycles was run. TCRdb reprocessed the 5' RACE reads with MiXCR, giving one entry per CDR3 protein. The data contain 1.4 million to 1.5 million distinct CDR3 sequences, roughly 45% of them singletons. In the case of this clonotype: What it binds is unknown.

The total RNA that was extracted per sample amounted to at least 5 micrograms. Germline V gene data show CDR1 as SGDLS and CDR2 as YYNGEE. V lost 4 bases to trimming and J lost 4 bases; unmatched junction nucleotides: 6. The CDR3 contains 15 residues. The V gene is TRBV9, the J gene TRBJ2-2, with 8 bases lining up with TRBD2. Sample: blood. This clonotype originated in a young woman in good health. This CDR3 is CASSPHGGVTGELFF. CDR3 bases: TGTGCCAGCAGCCCCCACGGGGGGGTCACCGGGGAGCTGTTTTTT.